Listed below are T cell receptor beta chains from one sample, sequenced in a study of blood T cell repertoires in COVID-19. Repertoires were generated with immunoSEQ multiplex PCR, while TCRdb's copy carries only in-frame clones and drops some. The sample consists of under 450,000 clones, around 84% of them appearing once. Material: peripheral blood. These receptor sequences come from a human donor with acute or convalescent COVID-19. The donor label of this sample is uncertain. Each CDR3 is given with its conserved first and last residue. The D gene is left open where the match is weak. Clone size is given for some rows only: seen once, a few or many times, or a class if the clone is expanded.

CASSAQTGWETQYF	TGTGCCAGCAGTGCCCAGACAGGGTGGGAGACCCAGTACTTC	.	TRBD1	TRBV28	TRBJ2-5
CASSQRSGGGYGYTF	TGTGCCAGCAGCCAAAGGTCTGGGGGCGGTTATGGCTACACCTTC	.	.	TRBV3-1/TRBV3-2	TRBJ1-2
CASREGGQGGDYTF	TGTGCCAGCAGAGAAGGTGGACAGGGAGGGGACTACACCTTC	.	TRBD1	TRBV6-1	TRBJ1-2
CASTKDRGRETQYF	TGTGCCAGCACCAAGGACAGGGGGAGGGAGACCCAGTACTTC	.	TRBD1	TRBV2	TRBJ2-5
CASSYRTGAGANVLTF	TGTGCCAGCAGTTACCGGACAGGAGCTGGGGCCAACGTCCTGACTTTC	once	TRBD1	TRBV6-5	TRBJ2-6
CASSSTGIFYGYTF	TGTGCCAGCAGCAGTACAGGGATCTTCTATGGCTACACCTTC	.	.	TRBV11-2	TRBJ1-2
CASSSDNEQFF	TGTGCCAGCAGCTCAGACAATGAGCAGTTCTTC	.	.	TRBV11-3	TRBJ2-1
CASSPGGRLNEQFF	TGTGCCAGCAGCCCGGGCGGGAGGTTGAATGAGCAGTTCTTC	.	TRBD2	TRBV7-8	TRBJ2-1
CATSDGDRALTEAFF	TGTGCCACCAGTGACGGTGACAGGGCTCTAACTGAAGCTTTCTTT	.	TRBD1	TRBV24-1	TRBJ1-1
CASQRDRVSPLHF	TGTGCCAGCCAACGGGACAGGGTGTCACCCCTCCACTTT	.	TRBD1	TRBV3-1/TRBV3-2	TRBJ1-6
CASSIRTGGYEQYF	TGTGCCAGCAGTATACGGACAGGGGGGTACGAGCAGTACTTC	.	TRBD1	TRBV27	TRBJ2-7
CATSKDRGNTEAFF	TGTGCCACCAGCAAAGACAGGGGTAACACTGAAGCTTTCTTT	.	TRBD1	TRBV15	TRBJ1-1
CASSLKQTYEQYF	TGTGCCAGCAGTTTAAAACAGACCTACGAGCAGTACTTC	few	.	TRBV27	TRBJ2-7
CAISNRDRGDTEAFF	TGTGCCATATCAAATCGGGACAGGGGGGACACTGAAGCTTTCTTT	.	TRBD1	TRBV10-3	TRBJ1-1
CASSGDSYEQYF	TGTGCCAGCAGCGGGGACAGCTACGAGCAGTACTTC	.	TRBD1	TRBV5-4	TRBJ2-7
CASSPGQTTEAFF	TGTGCCAGCAGCCCGGGACAGACCACTGAAGCTTTCTTT	.	TRBD1	TRBV11-1	TRBJ1-1
CASSSTGAWESGTEAFF	TGTGCCAGCAGTTCCACAGGGGCGTGGGAGTCTGGCACTGAAGCTTTCTTT	.	TRBD1	TRBV28	TRBJ1-1
CASTREALSGNTIYF	TGTGCCAGCACCCGAGAAGCCCTCTCTGGAAACACCATATATTTT	.	.	TRBV2	TRBJ1-3
CAINDRRTSGNTIYF	TGTGCCATCAATGACAGAAGGACTTCTGGAAACACCATATATTTT	few	.	TRBV10-3	TRBJ1-3
CSAIKLAGVADTQYF	TGCAGCGCTATTAAACTAGCGGGAGTTGCAGATACGCAGTATTTT	few	TRBD2	TRBV29-1	TRBJ2-3
CASSIETGGVQPQHF	TGTGCCAGTAGTATCGAGACAGGGGGGGTTCAGCCCCAGCATTTT	.	TRBD1	TRBV19	TRBJ1-5
CASSKGHRETQYF	TGTGCCAGTAGTAAGGGACACAGGGAGACCCAGTACTTC	.	.	TRBV19	TRBJ2-5
CASSLGGRERNEQFF	TGTGCCAGCAGCTTAGGGGGGAGGGAACGCAATGAGCAGTTCTTC	once	TRBD2	TRBV11-3	TRBJ2-1
CASSFRQGGGYTF	TGTGCCAGCAGCTTCAGACAGGGCGGTGGCTACACCTTC	.	TRBD1	TRBV6-5	TRBJ1-2
CASSGRQGGSGYTF	TGTGCCAGTAGTGGGAGACAGGGAGGATCTGGCTACACCTTC	.	TRBD1	TRBV19	TRBJ1-2
CASSLPGADTGELFF	TGCGCCAGCAGCTTGCCTGGGGCGGACACCGGGGAGCTGTTTTTT	.	.	TRBV5-1	TRBJ2-2
CASSVIGRDGYTF	TGTGCCAGCTCGGTGATCGGCAGGGATGGCTACACCTTC	.	.	TRBV18	TRBJ1-2
CASSQDHGTFYEQYF	TGTGCCAGCAGCCAAGATCACGGGACTTTCTACGAGCAGTACTTC	.	.	TRBV4-2	TRBJ2-7
CASSPISGGPLREQYF	TGCGCCAGCAGCCCAATTAGCGGGGGGCCTCTCCGGGAGCAGTACTTC	.	TRBD2	TRBV4-1	TRBJ2-7